The 27 T cell receptor beta chains below were found in one sample sequenced in a study of cytomegalovirus exposure and HLA in healthy donors. Assay: immunoSEQ multiplex PCR; the TCRdb copy retains only in-frame clones and omits some. Of about 100,000 clones detected, about 85% appear once; the ten largest clones hold more than 2.5%. The sample was PBMCs. The receptors were sampled from a woman aged 18-29 years in good health and CMV-seronegative.

The CDR3: CASGLQGMVRGYTF. The DNA for the CDR3 is TGTGCCAGCGGACTACAGGGGATGGTTCGTGGCTACACCTTC. The chain has TRBV28 and TRBJ1-2; 7 bases agree with TRBD1. Trimming took 8 bases from V and 7 from J; bases not matched to a gene: 13. The germline V gene encodes CDR1 MDHEN and CDR2 SYDVKM. The CDR3 extends over 14 amino acids.

J is TRBJ1-1 and V is TRBV29-1; a weak D match, TRBD1 (6 bases). CDR1 is SQVTM and CDR2 is ANQGSEA in the germline V gene. V lost 6 bases and J lost 0, with 14 bases in between. This CDR3 comprises 14 residues. For the CDR3, the DNA is TGCAGCGTCGACACAGGGTCCCTGAACACTGAAGCTTTCTTT. This translates into CSVDTGSLNTEAFF. The variable domain in full, with the rest retrieved from reference TRBV29-1 and TRBJ1-1, is SAVISQKPSRDICQRGTSLTIQCQVDSQVTMMFWYRQQPGQSLTLIATANQGSEATYESGFVIDKFPISRPNLTFSTLTVSNMSPEDSSIYLCSVDTGSLNTEAFFGQGTRLTVV.

This clone occurred a few times. The V gene is TRBV28, the J gene TRBJ1-2, with D perhaps matching TRBD1 (6 bases). This CDR3 spans 14 amino acids. Germline-derived CDR1 and CDR2 are MDHEN and SYDVKM. V was pared by 5 bases and J by 9 bases, with 19 bases between. The CDR3 loop is CASSTPQGPLRYTF. For the CDR3, the DNA is TGTGCCAGCAGTACCCCGCAGGGGCCATTACGCTACACCTTC.

The V and J genes are TRBV15 and TRBJ2-7; the match to TRBD2 covers 7 bases. The V and J ends lost 0 bases and 2 bases, in that order; junction bases with no gene match: 7. There are 16 residues in the CDR3. Per germline, CDR1 LNHNV and CDR2 YYDKDF (reference sequence). Here the CDR3 reads CATSRDWGGVAYEQYF. The CDR3 bases are TGTGCCACCAGCAGAGATTGGGGGGGGGTGGCCTACGAGCAGTACTTC.

The CDR3 region is CASSLGLAGNRYEQYF. CDR3 bases: TGCGCCAGCAGCTTGGGACTAGCGGGGAATCGTTACGAGCAGTACTTC. J is TRBJ2-7 and V is TRBV5-1; 11 bases match TRBD2. This CDR3 is 16 amino acids long. Trimming cost V 0 bases and J 4 bases; bases outside gene matches: 6. Germline V gives CDR1 SGHRS, CDR2 YFSETQ.

This chain uses TRBV11-2 with TRBJ1-4; D is perhaps TRBD1 (5 bases). This CDR3 contains 15 residues. Trimming left V 1 base short and J 4 bases short, with 10 bases between. The germline gives CDR1 SGHAT, CDR2 FQNNGV. The CDR3 loop is CASSLVGGLNEKLFF. In DNA, the CDR3 is TGTGCCAGCAGCTTAGTGGGGGGACTTAATGAAAAACTGTTTTTT.

The V call is TRBV2, the J call TRBJ1-5, with D possibly TRBD1 on 5 matching bases. The CDR3 length is 14 residues. The V and J ends lost 4 bases and 7 bases respectively, with 14 bases between them. Per germline, CDR1 SNHLY and CDR2 FYNNEI. The chain's CDR3 is CASSGPGLGQPQHF. The CDR3 DNA sequence: TGTGCCAGCAGTGGACCAGGGTTAGGACAGCCCCAGCATTTT.

The chain uses TRBV6-5 and TRBJ1-2; 9 positions match TRBD1. The CDR3 has 14 amino acids. The trim removed 6 bases at V and 8 bases at J, leaving 10 bases unmatched. Looked up from germline, CDR1 is MNHEY and CDR2 is SVGAGI. DNA of the CDR3: TGTGCCAGCAGCCCTAGGGGGACAGGGAAAGGCTACACCTTC. The encoded protein is CASSPRGTGKGYTF.

The V gene is TRBV7-7, the J gene TRBJ2-3; 9 positions agree with TRBD2. Germline CDR1 is SSHAT and CDR2 is FNYEAQ (reference sequence). The CDR3 consists of 17 residues. Trimming cost V 5 bases and J 4 bases; bases outside gene matches: 13. The chain's CDR3 is CASSPGRASGASDTQYF. In DNA, the CDR3 is TGTGCCAGCAGCCCCGGGCGGGCTAGCGGGGCCTCAGATACGCAGTATTTT.

The chain joins TRBV27 to TRBJ2-7; D remains ambiguous. The CDR3 runs to 14 residues. Looked up from germline, CDR1 is MNHEY and CDR2 is SMNVEV (reference sequence). V lost 1 base, J lost 0 bases, and 7 bases lay in between. The CDR3 is CASSLYESSYEQYF. CDR3 DNA: TGTGCCAGCAGTTTATATGAGAGCTCCTACGAGCAGTACTTC.

CDR3 in amino acids: CASSLTRNRDEKLFF. The CDR3 nucleotides read TGCGCCAGCAGCTTGACGCGGAATCGGGATGAAAAACTGTTTTTT. The rearrangement joins TRBV5-1 to TRBJ1-4; D is unresolved. Germline V gives CDR1 SGHRS, CDR2 YFSETQ. The germline V and J ends were trimmed by 1 base and 6 bases, with 13 bases remaining between them. The CDR3 is 15 residues long.

The chain combines TRBV27 with TRBJ2-5, with 8 bases aligning to TRBD1. Germline CDR1 MNHEY, CDR2 SMNVEV (reference sequence). V trimming: 7 bases; J trimming: 7 bases; junction bases outside the gene matches: 2. CDR3 length: 11 amino acids. The CDR3 DNA follows: TGTGCCAGCACACAGGGGGGGACCCAGTACTTC. It translates to CASTQGGTQYF.

The chain recombines TRBV27 with TRBJ1-5; D perhaps matches TRBD1 (5 bases). CDR1 is MNHEY and CDR2 is SMNVEV in the germline V gene (reference sequence). The CDR3 sequence is 16 residues long. The V gene lost 2 bases and the J gene lost 0 bases, with 11 bases spanning the gap. CDR3 DNA: TGTGCCAGCAGTTTAACACAGGCGATTAGCAATCAGCCCCAGCATTTT. Its translation: CASSLTQAISNQPQHF.

The chain links TRBV6-5 to TRBJ1-1, with D maybe TRBD1 (5 bases). V was shortened by 6 bases and J by 5 bases, with 16 bases between the two germline ends. The CDR3 runs 14 residues. Germline V gives CDR1 MNHEY, CDR2 SVGAGI. The DNA for the CDR3 is TGTGCCAGCAGCTCCCCCGGGGGGGGAACTGAAGCTTTCTTT. Translated: CASSSPGGGTEAFF.

The V gene is TRBV6-1, the J gene TRBJ2-3; 8 bases line up with TRBD2. The CDR3 has 14 residues. Germline assignment: CDR1 MNHNS and CDR2 SASEGT. V dropped 3 bases and J dropped 8; count of bases not matched to a gene: 7. The CDR3 DNA reads as TGTGCCAGCAGTGACTCGGGGGGGGCTGCTACGCAGTATTTT. It encodes CASSDSGGAATQYF.

The J gene is TRBJ1-5, the V gene TRBV30; the D is unclear. Trimming took 4 bases from V and 3 from J, leaving 25 bases between them. This CDR3 comprises 18 residues. From germline, CDR1 is GTSNPN and CDR2 SVGIG (reference sequence). As DNA, the CDR3 is TGTGCCTGGACTCCTGGGCCCAGGAATTCCGTGGCCAATCAGCCCCAGCATTTT. It specifies CAWTPGPRNSVANQPQHF.

The rearrangement uses TRBV28 and TRBJ1-1; D uncertain. Looked up from germline, CDR1 is MDHEN and CDR2 is SYDVKM. This CDR3 contains 14 residues. The V gene lost 7 bases and the J gene lost 3 bases, with 15 bases spanning the gap. CDR3 residues: CASTPPDIYTEAFF. The DNA of the CDR3 is TGTGCCAGCACCCCACCCGACATCTACACTGAAGCTTTCTTT.

The J gene is TRBJ1-5, the V gene TRBV4-1; possibly TRBD1 for D (5 bases). The CDR3 covers 14 residues. From germline, CDR1 is MGHRA and CDR2 YSYEKL. Trimming pared 3 bases from V and 4 bases from J, leaving 10 bases between. The CDR3 loop is CASSHPAGNQPQHF. As DNA, the CDR3 is TGCGCCAGCAGCCATCCGGCAGGGAATCAGCCCCAGCATTTT.

V usage is TRBV18 and J usage is TRBJ2-3; D not resolved. CDR1 and CDR2 (germline): KGHSH, LQKENI. V was pared by 6 bases and J by 2 bases, with 3 bases between. The CDR3 has 11 amino acids. CDR3 bases: TGTGCCAGCTCCCTCACAGATACGCAGTATTTT. This codes for CASSLTDTQYF.

The J gene is TRBJ2-7, the V gene TRBV15; the D gene is possibly TRBD1 (5 bases). V lost 0 bases and J 3 bases, leaving 15 bases between the germline ends. The CDR3 spans 16 residues. Germline CDR1 is LNHNV and CDR2 is YYDKDF (reference sequence). This chain's CDR3 is CATSREARTGVYEQYF. The DNA for the CDR3 is TGTGCCACCAGCAGAGAAGCCAGAACAGGAGTCTACGAGCAGTACTTC.

The chain has TRBV7-3 and TRBJ2-5; weak D call: TRBD2 (5 bases). This CDR3 is built from 16 residues. V dropped 5 bases and J dropped 0 bases, with 16 bases sitting between them. The germline V gene has CDR1 SGHTA and CDR2 FQGTGA. CDR3 region: CASSQPPAGDQETQYF. The CDR3 region has the DNA TGTGCCAGCAGCCAGCCCCCAGCCGGGGACCAAGAGACCCAGTACTTC.

The chain links TRBV6-1 to TRBJ2-2; D unresolved. V was pared by 2 bases and J by 8 bases, with 9 bases between. CDR1 is MNHNS, CDR2 SASEGT, per germline. The CDR3 totals 13 residues. The CDR3, as DNA: TGTGCCAGCAGTGAAATCAGAACGGGGGAGCTGTTTTTT. Protein sequence: CASSEIRTGELFF.

The J gene is TRBJ1-1, the V gene TRBV27; a possible D gene is TRBD1 (5 bases). The germline V gene encodes CDR1 MNHEY and CDR2 SMNVEV (reference sequence). Trimming removed 1 base from V and 4 bases from J, with 10 bases in between. There are 14 residues in the CDR3. CDR3 sequence (DNA): TGTGCCAGCAGTTTATTTAGGGGAGGCACTGAAGCTTTCTTT. It specifies CASSLFRGGTEAFF.

The chain employs TRBV29-1 and TRBJ1-2; D may be TRBD1 (6 bases). The germline gives CDR1 SQVTM, CDR2 ANQGSEA. The V end was cut by 6 bases, the J end by 4 bases, with 12 bases between. The CDR3 contains 12 residues. As DNA, the CDR3 is TGCAGCGTGGGGGGGCAGAGCTATGGCTACACCTTC. Translation gives CSVGGQSYGYTF.

The chain combines TRBV9 with TRBJ2-7; D is ambiguous. Trimming stripped 0 bases from V and 1 base from J, with 5 bases between. This CDR3 is 13 amino acids long. Per the germline V gene, CDR1 is SGDLS and CDR2 is YYNGEE. CDR3 loop: CASSVGASYEQYF. In DNA, the CDR3 is TGTGCCAGCAGCGTAGGAGCTTCCTACGAGCAGTACTTC.

The chain recombines TRBV4-1 with TRBJ2-7; the match to TRBD2 covers 13 bases. The junction had 8 bases not matched to a gene; V was cut back by 3 bases and J by 3 bases. Germline CDR1 and CDR2: MGHRA and YSYEKL. The CDR3 contains 17 residues. The CDR3 nucleotides read TGCGCCAGCAGCCATAGTACTAGCGGGGGGGGGTACTACGAGCAGTACTTC. Its translation is CASSHSTSGGGYYEQYF.

This clone was seen more than once but under ten times. This chain uses TRBV19 with TRBJ2-1, with TRBD1 identical over 10 bases. The CDR3 is made up of 15 amino acids. Per germline, CDR1 LNHDA and CDR2 SQIVND (reference sequence). Trimming took 5 bases from V and 2 from J; bases not matched to a gene: 3. The CDR3 DNA reads as TGTGCCAGTAGTTACGGGACAGGGGCCTACAATGAGCAGTTCTTC. This sequence encodes CASSYGTGAYNEQFF.